These T cell receptor beta chains were read from a single sample in a study of beta chain features in type 1 diabetes. Sequencing was performed with immunoSEQ multiplex PCR; in TCRdb, only in-frame clones are kept and a portion is missing. The sample carries approximately 70,000 clones, about 48% recorded once. Sequenced material: central memory CD4+ T cells from blood. The receptors were gathered from a man aged 30 to 39 with type 1 diabetes. CDR3s include the opening cysteine and the closing phenylalanine or tryptophan. D genes are given only for firm matches. Some rows mark clone size as missing; the rest say once, few, many or name a class of expanded clone.

size: few; D: TRBD1; V: TRBV15; CDR3: CATETGGGYGYTF
size: NA; D: TRBD2; V: TRBV9; CDR3: CASSVGLADTNTGELFF
size: NA; D: TRBD1; V: TRBV10-2; CDR3: CASSELGQAYEQYF
size: NA; D: TRBD1; V: TRBV13; CDR3: CASRADRGPTEAFF
size: NA; D: TRBD1; V: TRBV2; CDR3: CASSRDRTATNEKLFF
size: NA; D: TRBD2; V: TRBV5-1; CDR3: CASSLAGTSGVQTQYF
size: NA; D: TRBD1; V: TRBV6-5; CDR3: CASSSGQGHQPQHF
size: NA; D: NA; V: TRBV18; CDR3: CASSPRGPPKETQYF
size: few; D: NA; V: TRBV30; CDR3: CAWRPQGIPYEQYF
size: few; D: NA; V: TRBV30; CDR3: CAWSVESSYEQYF
size: few; D: TRBD2; V: TRBV2; CDR3: CASSEILASTGELFF
size: NA; D: NA; V: TRBV5-1; CDR3: CASSSDIYEQYF
size: NA; D: TRBD2; V: TRBV6-5; CDR3: CASKVGVAGVNEQFF
size: few; D: NA; V: TRBV11-2; CDR3: CASSLGTAYNEQFF
size: few; D: NA; V: TRBV5-4; CDR3: CASSLEPSSGNTIYF
size: NA; D: TRBD1; V: TRBV11-2; CDR3: CASSLSDRGSTYEQYF
size: NA; D: NA; V: TRBV14; CDR3: CASSQSRGINYGYTF
size: few; D: NA; V: TRBV5-4; CDR3: CASSLAGGRREKLFF